The clone carrying this T cell receptor beta chain was observed a single time. This CDR3 contains 14 residues. Germline loops: CDR1 KGHSH, CDR2 LQKENI. The V end lost 3 bases, the J end lost 5 bases, and 14 bases lay between the germline ends. The sample originates from a study of blood T cell repertoires in COVID-19. Produced via immunoSEQ multiplex PCR; TCRdb's table is partial and in-frame only. Of 300,000 or so clones detected, roughly 80% appear once; the ten largest clones hold around 4%. The clonotype comes from a woman aged 45-65 years with active or convalescent COVID-19. The V and J genes are TRBV18 and TRBJ2-7; possibly TRBD2 for D (6 bases). Source material: peripheral blood. DNA for the CDR3: TGTGCCAGCTCACCGCGATATGGAGGGAACGAGCAGTACTTC. It encodes CASSPRYGGNEQYF.